Described below is a single TCR beta chain sequence and its context. Its binding antigen is unknown. In this record, gene identifiers and germline sequences come from the mouse. Receptors were amplified or captured by the immunoSEQ multiplex PCR assay. Adaptive Biotechnologies performed the TCRbeta CDR3 sequencing at survey depth and reported CDR3 sequences, V/J genes, productive frequency and template counts. Amplification of TCR beta CDR3 regions started from genomic DNA instead of RNA. Regarding the original processing steps: Jensen-Shannon divergence served to quantify pairwise repertoire overlap between tissues, with 0 meaning identical and 1 meaning complete divergence. Tissues were clustered by single-linkage agglomerative hierarchical clustering of pairwise JSD values, and the clustering results were displayed as dendrograms. GLIPH2 was run on all patient samples with simulation_depth 1000, kmer_min_depth 3 and cdr3_length_cutoff 8, and groups with more than two unique CDR3s were retained. A standardized tissue-overlap score was generated by extrapolating Jaccard GLIPH-group overlap across patients to a standard repertoire size of 1000 clones. Linear mixed-effect models, with tissue as a fixed effect and individual as a random effect, were used to test how diversity related to clinical or experimental variables. The clones in this table, taken by TCRdb from immuneACCESS, are in-frame only. Not every clone is retained; where verified, under half of the shortfall comes from an unresolved V gene, and the cause of the rest is unknown. That table furnishes V, J and clone size, whereas the DNA furnished D and trimming. The sample contains about 11,000 clones, 30% to 40% of them found a single time. The ten largest clones add up to 1.8% of the sample.

The data derive from a study of tissue T cells after allogeneic stem cell transplantation (dated by TCRdb to about 2022). Concerning the study at large: Using research autopsies of patients with and without GVHD, plus mouse models of GVHD, the study profiled TCR beta repertoires across many tissues. On the human side, the study was prospective and observational, with no blinding or randomization. On the study overall, not on this receptor specifically: The study did not establish which tissue TCRs were alloreactive or antigen-specific, and some clones may have been host cells that persisted. In both patients and mice, T cells from blood and spleen picked up only a limited part of the TCR repertoire that was detected in tissues. Within patients, how anatomically similar tissues were was a major factor shaping TCR repertoire composition, regardless of disease or transplant status. Only a few T cell clones appeared in more than one patient, yet motif-based clustering showed tissue-specific repertoire signatures that were shared between patients. Sampling depth was acknowledged as a limitation, and the patient cohort was both small and clinically heterogeneous.

What this sample's time point label stands for: mouse harvest day 7 after allogeneic transplant. Mouse grafts combined 10^7 T-cell-depleted bone marrow cells with 10^6 splenic CD5+ T cells, given via tail vein injection. GVHD in mice was modeled with a major MHC-mismatch B6 (H2b) into BALB/c (H2d) model, and tissues were profiled at day 7 or 14. On day 7 or 14 post-transplant, mouse tissues and retro-orbital blood were harvested with separate sterile tools for each animal, and livers were flushed beforehand. Before genomic DNA isolation with the DNeasy Blood & Tissue Kit, mouse tissues were minced with razor blades in buffered saline. This clonotype originated in a female BALB/c mouse given C57BL/6 T cells with graft-versus-host disease after an allogeneic hematopoietic cell transplant. Sequencing was performed on skin.

Incomplete CDR3 DNA: TGTGCCAGCAGTTTATCAGGGTGGGCAAACTCCGACTACACC. Its translation is CASSLSGWANSDYT. The full CDR3 reads CASSLSGWANSDYTF. The rearrangement combines TRBV15 with TRBJ1-2; TRBD1 is possibly the D segment (5 matching bases). The CDR3 end lies 1 residue beyond the end of the read and is filled in from the germline J gene. The junction carries 10 bases between V and J, which are trimmed by 2 bases and 0 bases respectively. CDR1 and CDR2 are drawn from the germline V gene: SGHND, FRSKSL. The CDR3 runs 15 residues from the cysteine to the phenylalanine. The DNA covers only part of the CDR3, 42 bases in frame from base 1.